Each of the 27 T cell receptor beta chains below was sequenced from the same sample in a study of spatial heterogeneity in lung cancer. Documented time point: sample taken at primary tumor resection. Unsorted whole RNA from tumor, nontumor lung or frozen PBMC underwent sequencing. TCRdb fed the 5' RACE reads into MiXCR, producing one record per CDR3 protein. The table records 75,000 to 85,000 distinct CDR3 sequences, approximately 21% of them present only once. The starting material was PBMCs, obtained at surgery. The receptors come from a male donor with early-stage non-small cell lung cancer.

This clonotype was detected a few times. The chain recombines TRBV2 with TRBJ2-7; 9 nucleotides agree with TRBD2. Germline V gene sequence: CDR1 SNHLY, CDR2 FYNNEI. Germline trimming cut 2 bases from V and 6 bases from J; bases unmatched to any gene: 11. This CDR3 comprises 16 residues. This CDR3 reads CASSERLAGFFLEQYF. The DNA for the CDR3 is TGTGCCAGCAGTGAAAGGCTAGCGGGGTTTTTCCTCGAGCAGTACTTC.

This chain joins TRBV5-1 and TRBJ2-1; possible D gene TRBD1, 5 bases. The CDR3 extends over 11 amino acids. The V end lost 3 bases, the J end lost 9 bases, and 7 bases lay between the germline ends. Per the germline V gene, CDR1 is SGHRS and CDR2 is YFSETQ. CDR3 DNA: TGCGCCAGCAGCTCAGGGCTTGAGCAGTTCTTC. It translates to CASSSGLEQFF.

The rearrangement links TRBV3-1 to TRBJ1-1, with D hard to call. V lost 0 bases to trimming and J lost 7 bases, with 12 bases between them. The germline CDR1 and CDR2 sequences are LGHDT and YNNKEL (reference sequence). The length of the CDR3 is 14 residues. CDR3 coding DNA: TGTGCCAGCAGCCAAGAAGGAACCGGAGTTGAAGCTTTCTTT. It codes for CASSQEGTGVEAFF.

This chain joins TRBV27 and TRBJ1-2; a weak D match, TRBD1 (5 bases). The CDR3 consists of 13 residues. Germline V gene lookup returns CDR1 MNHEY and CDR2 SMNVEV (reference sequence). V shed 6 bases and J shed 6 bases, with 14 bases lying between them. The CDR3 DNA is TGTGCCAGCAGGCCGGCAGGGTCTAATGGCTACACCTTC. Translated, it gives CASRPAGSNGYTF.

J is TRBJ2-5 and V is TRBV6-2 or TRBV6-3; 7 nucleotides agree with TRBD1. The CDR3 totals 15 residues. CDR1 MNHEY and CDR2 SVGEGT come from the germline V gene. The J segment lost 4 bases and the V segment lost 5 bases, leaving 10 bases of the junction unmatched. CDR3 bases: TGTGCCAGCAGTGACCGACAGGGTACCGTAGAGACCCAGTACTTC. Its translation is CASSDRQGTVETQYF.

This clonotype was observed a handful of times. Written as DNA, the CDR3 is TGTGCCAGCAGTCGCACACCTTCCTACGAGCAGTACTTC. Residues: CASSRTPSYEQYF. This rearrangement joins TRBV6-5 to TRBJ2-7; no clear D. Germline values: CDR1 MNHEY, CDR2 SVGAGI. Deletions cut 5 bases from V and 1 base from J, with 9 bases between. The CDR3 is made up of 13 amino acids.

The chain recombines TRBV19 with TRBJ2-7, with 10 nucleotides matching TRBD2. This CDR3 has 15 amino acids. The V and J ends lost 2 bases and 6 bases, in that order; junction bases with no gene match: 7. Germline CDR1 LNHDA, CDR2 SQIVND (reference sequence). This CDR3 reads CASSIRSGGAFEQYF. CDR3 nucleotide sequence: TGTGCCAGTAGTATAAGGAGCGGGGGGGCGTTCGAGCAGTACTTC.

This rearrangement joins TRBV19 to TRBJ2-7; D is uncertain. CDR3 length: 12 residues. CDR1 is LNHDA, CDR2 SQIVND, per germline (reference sequence). The V and J ends lost 4 bases and 0 bases respectively, with 4 bases between them. CDR3 region: CASSKSSYEQYF. CDR3 DNA: TGTGCCAGTAGTAAAAGCTCCTACGAGCAGTACTTC.

This clonotype was observed a handful of times. V and J are TRBV7-2 and TRBJ1-5, with D possibly being TRBD1 (5 bases). The V end was cut by 5 bases, the J end by 3 bases, with 11 bases between. The CDR3 is 14 residues long. Per germline, CDR1 SGHTA and CDR2 FQGNSA. This chain's CDR3 is CASSEGRFNQPQHF. CDR3 sequence (DNA): TGTGCCAGCAGCGAGGGACGGTTCAATCAGCCCCAGCATTTT.

The chain employs TRBV28 and TRBJ1-1, with TRBD1 identical over 7 bases. Trimming took 5 bases from V and 3 from J; bases not matched to a gene: 3. Germline CDR1 reads MDHEN; CDR2 reads SYDVKM. This CDR3 is 13 amino acids long. Written as DNA, the CDR3 is TGTGCCAGCAGTGTCAGGGGGTACACTGAAGCTTTCTTT. This encodes CASSVRGYTEAFF.

V gene TRBV5-6 combines with J gene TRBJ1-1, with TRBD1 matching 9 bases. With V trimmed by 4 bases and J by 4 bases, 5 bases remained unmatched. The CDR3 totals 14 residues. Per the germline V gene, CDR1 is SGHDT and CDR2 is YYEEEE. The CDR3 DNA is TGTGCCAGCAGCCCCGGGACAGGGACCACTGAAGCTTTCTTT. This sequence encodes CASSPGTGTTEAFF.

The rearrangement joins TRBV12-3 or TRBV12-4 to TRBJ1-1; D possibly corresponds to TRBD1 (5 bases). The ends were cut back, 6 bases at V and 12 bases at J, with 17 bases in the middle. This CDR3 contains 12 residues. For the CDR3, the DNA is TGTGCCAGCAGCCTCAGGTGGGACCACACTTTCTTT. It specifies CASSLRWDHTFF.

This clonotype was recorded at least ten times. The rearrangement uses TRBV14 and TRBJ1-1, with TRBD1 as a possible D gene (5 bases). CDR1 is SGHDN, CDR2 FVKESK, per germline. CDR3 length: 13 residues. The germline V and J ends were trimmed by 4 bases and 0 bases, with 6 bases remaining between them. The CDR3 here is CASSPTVNTEAFF. The CDR3, as DNA: TGTGCCAGCAGCCCGACAGTGAACACTGAAGCTTTCTTT. The entire variable domain, with the rest obtained from reference TRBV14 and TRBJ1-1, is as follows: EAGVTQFPSHSVIEKGQTVTLRCDPISGHDNLYWYRRVMGKEIKFLLHFVKESKQDESGMPNNRFLAERTGGTYSTLKVQPAELEDSGVYFCASSPTVNTEAFFGQGTRLTVV.

This rearrangement joins TRBV7-3 to TRBJ2-3; either TRBD1 or TRBD2 may supply D (6 bases each). Germline CDR1 and CDR2: SGHTA and FQGTGA. The V end lost 5 bases, the J end lost 0 bases, and 12 bases lay between the germline ends. The length of the CDR3 is 15 residues. This CDR3 reads CASSTRGASTDTQYF. The DNA for the CDR3 is TGTGCCAGCAGCACGAGGGGGGCTAGCACAGATACGCAGTATTTT.

CDR3 region: CASSPDNNQPQHF. The CDR3 nucleotides are TGTGCCAGCAGCCCCGACAACAATCAGCCCCAGCATTTT. The gene calls are TRBV7-6 and TRBJ1-5; D unclear. Trimming stripped 5 bases from V and 3 bases from J, with 8 bases between. The germline V gene has CDR1 SGHVS and CDR2 FNYEAQ. The CDR3 contains 13 residues.

The rearrangement links TRBV6-6 to TRBJ2-7; the D is unclear. The CDR3 covers 11 residues. The V gene's germline CDR1 is MNHNY and CDR2 SVGAGI (reference sequence). Between the trimmed V and J ends, which lost 3 bases and 4 bases, there was a span of 4 bases. CDR3 loop: CASSYRYEQYF. DNA for the CDR3: TGTGCCAGCAGTTATCGGTACGAGCAGTACTTC.

This clonotype has more than one count but fewer than ten. The chain carries TRBV19 and TRBJ2-3, with 9 positions matching TRBD1. The CDR3 covers 15 residues. V lost 6 bases to trimming and J lost 6 bases; unmatched junction nucleotides: 10. Germline V gene lookup returns CDR1 LNHDA and CDR2 SQIVND (reference sequence). CDR3 bases: TGTGCCAGTAGGCCTGGACAGGGGATAGGGGATACGCAGTATTTT. As protein: CASRPGQGIGDTQYF.

This clonotype has more than one count but fewer than ten. The V gene is TRBV24-1, the J gene TRBJ1-4, with D perhaps TRBD1 (6 bases). The CDR3 contains 15 residues. CDR1 and CDR2 from the germline V gene are KGHDR and SFDVKD. The V and J ends lost 2 bases and 4 bases respectively, with 10 bases between them. CDR3 DNA: TGTGCCACCAGTGATTCGACAGGAGATAATGAAAAACTGTTTTTT. It translates to CATSDSTGDNEKLFF.

DNA of the CDR3: TGTGCCAGCAGCCCGAGTTTAGGGAGCCAAGAGACCCAGTACTTC. Protein sequence: CASSPSLGSQETQYF. The rearrangement joins TRBV27 to TRBJ2-5, with D possibly TRBD2 on 5 matching bases. Germline V gives CDR1 MNHEY, CDR2 SMNVEV (reference sequence). The CDR3 is made up of 15 amino acids. Trimming stripped 6 bases from V and 1 base from J, with 15 bases between.

This clonotype was picked up a small number of times. This chain's CDR3 is CASKWLTGELFF. CDR3 DNA: TGTGCCAGCAAATGGCTCACCGGGGAGCTGTTTTTT. The chain has TRBV2 and TRBJ2-2; no clear D gene. The CDR3 has 12 residues. V shed 7 bases and J shed 4 bases, with 7 bases lying between them. Looked up from germline, CDR1 is SNHLY and CDR2 is FYNNEI.

The V gene is TRBV19, the J gene TRBJ1-1; D ambiguous. Between the trimmed V and J ends, which lost 3 bases and 1 base, there was a span of 9 bases. Germline CDR1 LNHDA, CDR2 SQIVND (reference sequence). The CDR3 runs to 14 residues. CDR3 protein: CASSMSGGNTEAFF. The CDR3 region has the DNA TGTGCCAGTAGTATGTCAGGCGGGAACACTGAAGCTTTCTTT.

Turning to this clonotype: A read error may produce the germline difference seen at one junction end. This rearrangement joins TRBV3-1 to TRBJ2-7, with D hard to call. Germline CDR1 reads LGHDT; CDR2 reads YNNKEL (reference sequence). This CDR3 is built from 13 residues. CDR3 nucleotide sequence: TGTGTCAGCAGCCAAGATAGAGGATTGGAGCAGTACTTC. It encodes CVSSQDRGLEQYF.

The rearrangement links TRBV18 to TRBJ2-3; D is ambiguous. Germline V gene lookup returns CDR1 KGHSH and CDR2 LQKENI. Trimming removed 4 bases from V and 5 bases from J, with 7 bases in between. The CDR3 has 12 amino acids. This CDR3 reads CASSRVGDTQYF. The CDR3 DNA reads TGTGCCAGCTCACGAGTCGGAGATACGCAGTATTTT.

CDR3 coding DNA: TGTGCCAGCAGCAGAACAGGGGGCGTTGAAAAACTGTTTTTT. This translates into CASSRTGGVEKLFF. This rearrangement joins TRBV16 to TRBJ1-4; 9 nucleotides align to TRBD1. The germline V gene encodes CDR1 KGHSY and CDR2 FQNENV. This CDR3 region has 14 residues. The V segment lost 5 bases and the J segment 7 bases; nucleotides outside the gene matches: 5.

This clonotype was detected a few times. The V call is TRBV6-5, the J call TRBJ1-2; 8 bases line up with TRBD1. The CDR3 loop spans 17 amino acids. Losses at the gene ends were 2 bases for V and 5 bases for J; bases not matched to a gene: 13. Germline V gene sequence: CDR1 MNHEY, CDR2 SVGAGI. CDR3 DNA sequence: TGTGCCAGCAGTTACCGGACACCGGGACAGGCAATGTATGGCTACACCTTC. This sequence encodes CASSYRTPGQAMYGYTF.

This clonotype was detected only a few times. The chain is built from TRBV5-6 and TRBJ1-4, with D uncertain. Germline V gene lookup returns CDR1 SGHDT and CDR2 YYEEEE. CDR3 size: 13 residues. Trimming left V 6 bases short and J 7 bases short, with 13 bases between. For the CDR3, the DNA is TGTGCCAGCAAATCACAACACCGTGAAAAACTGTTTTTT. It specifies CASKSQHREKLFF.

This clonotype was counted between two and nine times. The chain recombines TRBV27 with TRBJ2-3; D perhaps matches TRBD2 (6 bases). Germline V CDR1 and CDR2: MNHEY, SMNVEV (reference sequence). V was pared by 2 bases and J by 8 bases, with 17 bases between. This CDR3 is built from 15 residues. The CDR3 protein is CASSLGVTSWGTQYF. DNA of the CDR3: TGTGCCAGCAGTTTAGGTGTGACTAGTTGGGGTACGCAGTATTTT.